Below, one T cell receptor (beta chain) is given with its context. Its antigen is undetermined. Researchers took RNA transcripts and amplified the TCR beta CDR3 regions from them. An initial round of RT-PCR targeting the TCR CDR3 relied on the HTBI primer set. Via MiXCR, TCRdb re-called the multiplex PCR reads, giving one row per CDR3 protein. The sample yields about 840,000 distinct CDR3 sequences, roughly 40% seen once. This entry belongs to a study of T cells in Graves' hyperthyroidism and ophthalmopathy. Study background: Specimen type is peripheral blood, collected at initial diagnosis prior to any treatment. Overall study results and limits: Blood also contained most expanded thyroid clonotypes above 0.001.

Patients were excluded because of uncontrolled infection, other autoimmune disease, pregnancy or lactation. Fresh 10 ml peripheral blood yielded PBMCs. Trimming left V 5 bases short and J 5 bases short, with 25 bases between. The CDR3 runs to 17 residues. The V gene's germline CDR1 is LNHNV and CDR2 YYDKDF (reference sequence). The material sequenced was blood. J is TRBJ2-7 and V is TRBV15; no definite D call. This TCR derives from a man aged 18 to 35 with Graves' hyperthyroidism. CDR3 region: CATSPQLPVPQTDEQYF. CDR3 DNA: TGTGCCACCAGCCCGCAGCTTCCCGTCCCGCAGACCGACGAGCAGTACTTC.